The 8 T cell receptor beta chains below were found in one sample sequenced in a study of spatial heterogeneity in lung cancer. TCRdb recomputed calls from the 5' RACE reads with MiXCR, one row per CDR3 protein. The table shows fewer than 11,000 distinct CDR3 sequences, with 20% to 25% occurring only once. Time point of the sample: blood at routine non-recurrence follow-up after resection. The starting material was PBMCs, obtained at follow-up. The origin of the receptors is a male donor with early-stage non-small cell lung cancer.

By frequency in the sample, this clonotype is medium-sized. The V and J genes are TRBV10-1 and TRBJ2-5; tentatively, D is TRBD1 (6 bases). Per germline, CDR1 WNHNN and CDR2 SYGVQD (reference sequence). V gave up 4 bases and J gave up 2 bases, with 8 bases separating them. This CDR3 is built from 13 residues. In DNA form, the CDR3 reads TGCGCCAGCAGTGTTACAGGGCAAGAGACCCAGTACTTC. Amino acids: CASSVTGQETQYF.

This clonotype was counted only a few times. This chain links TRBV20-1 with TRBJ2-5, with D perhaps TRBD2 (7 bases). Looked up from germline, CDR1 is DFQATT and CDR2 is SNEGSKA (reference sequence). Between the trimmed V and J ends, which lost 3 bases and 3 bases, there was a span of 14 bases. The length of the CDR3 is 14 residues. In DNA, the CDR3 is TGCAGTGCTAGGGGCAGGGGAGGGGAAGAGACCCAGTACTTC. This encodes CSARGRGGEETQYF.

This clonotype showed up many times. This chain connects TRBV9 to TRBJ2-3; D is ambiguous. V lost 0 bases and J lost 1, with 12 bases in between. CDR1 and CDR2 (germline): SGDLS, YYNGEE. CDR3 size: 16 residues. DNA for the CDR3: TGTGCCAGCAGCGTAGCTCAGAACGGACGCACAGATACGCAGTATTTT. This encodes CASSVAQNGRTDTQYF. The whole variable domain, remainder taken from reference TRBV9 and TRBJ2-3, is DSGVTQTPKHLITATGQRVTLRCSPRSGDLSVYWYQQSLDQGLQFLIQYYNGEERAKGNILERFSAQQFPDLHSELNLSSLELGDSALYFCASSVAQNGRTDTQYFGPGTRLTVL.

In its sample, this clonotype is medium-sized (0.01 to 0.1%). V and J are TRBV20-1 and TRBJ2-5; possibly TRBD1 for D (6 bases). V gave up 6 bases and J gave up 0 bases, with 20 bases separating them. The CDR3 loop spans 16 amino acids. CDR1 is DFQATT, CDR2 SNEGSKA, per germline (reference sequence). As DNA, the CDR3 is TGCAGTGCCTCACCCGTGGCCAGGGGCAACCAAGAGACCCAGTACTTC. Amino acid sequence: CSASPVARGNQETQYF.

This clonotype was seen a handful of times. The chain is built from TRBV10-2 and TRBJ2-7, with D perhaps matching TRBD2 (7 bases). This CDR3 spans 14 amino acids. In germline, CDR1 is WSHSY, CDR2 SAAADI. Trimming left V 0 bases short and J 5 bases short, with 11 bases between. The CDR3 is CASSESGGADEQYF. The CDR3 nucleotides are TGCGCCAGCAGTGAGTCTGGGGGGGCCGACGAGCAGTACTTC.

This clonotype was seen repeatedly, ten times or more. The chain uses TRBV20-1 and TRBJ2-4; 13 nucleotides match TRBD2. This CDR3 comprises 15 residues. Germline values: CDR1 DFQATT, CDR2 SNEGSKA (reference sequence). V lost 6 bases to trimming and J lost 7 bases; unmatched junction nucleotides: 9. This CDR3 reads CSAELAGGFQNIQYF. The CDR3 coding sequence is TGCAGTGCGGAACTAGCGGGAGGGTTCCAGAACATTCAGTACTTC.

In its sample, this clonotype ranks as medium-sized. The chain has TRBV5-1 and TRBJ1-1; D uncertain. The CDR3 totals 14 residues. Trimming pared 0 bases from V and 3 bases from J, leaving 9 bases between. The V gene's germline CDR1 is SGHRS and CDR2 YFSETQ. The CDR3 region is CASSLATPDTEAFF. The DNA of the CDR3 is TGCGCCAGCAGCTTGGCAACCCCCGACACTGAAGCTTTCTTT. Based on the CDR3 plus reference TRBV5-1 and TRBJ1-1, the full variable domain is KAGVTQTPRYLIKTRGQQVTLSCSPISGHRSVSWYQQTPGQGLQFLFEYFSETQRNKGNFPGRFSGRQFSNSRSEMNVSTLELGDSALYLCASSLATPDTEAFFGQGTRLTVV.

The rearrangement links TRBV20-1 to TRBJ2-1; D is unclear. From germline, CDR1 is DFQATT and CDR2 SNEGSKA (reference sequence). The CDR3 is 15 amino acids. Trimming took off 0 bases at V and 8 bases at J, with 17 bases between the two ends. CDR3 sequence: CSARDGSLGKDEQFF. CDR3 coding DNA: TGCAGTGCTAGAGATGGGTCCCTCGGTAAGGATGAGCAGTTCTTC.